This T cell receptor (beta chain) was sequenced in a study of cytomegalovirus exposure and HLA in healthy donors. General observations from the study: Accurate predictions that matched the HLA-A and HLA-B alleles of most subjects were reportedly made from TCR beta sequences. In a later analysis, an Asian-associated ancestry cluster reportedly showed fewer N-insertions than the approximately 620-donor mean. Other equally common chains were less clonally expanded than HLA-associated TCR beta chains, a later analysis showed.

Concerning this clone itself: Its target is unknown.

PCR used 60 Vbeta primers and 13 Jbeta primers. Method: immunoSEQ multiplex PCR; TCRdb's copy keeps in-frame clones and lacks some. The sample has approximately 100,000 clones; 60% to 85% are singletons. The CDR3 runs 19 residues. This receptor was taken from a man aged 55-75 years in good health and CMV-seropositive. Sequencing was done on a sample of PBMCs. The chain links TRBV21-1 to TRBJ2-5; the table's D call of TRBD2 was not tested on the DNA. TRBV21-1 is a pseudogene locus. The CDR3 sequence is CASSKRGASGGTSQETQYF. The CDR3 DNA reads as TGTGCCAGCAGCAAAAGGGGTGCTAGCGGGGGGACTAGCCAAGAGACCCAGTACTTC.